This T cell receptor beta chain was documented in a study of response to subunit inactivated influenza vaccine. General study results and limits: With each seasonal influenza vaccination, the authors suggested, few new T cells are recruited.

CDR1 and CDR2 from the germline V gene are SGHNT and YYREEE (reference sequence). There are 19 residues in the CDR3. V was cut by 0 bases and J by 5 bases, with 26 bases left in between. There are many counts of this clonotype. Its specificity is unknown. TCRdb re-derived calls from the RT-PCR reads in MiXCR, one entry per CDR3 protein. This sample has under 200,000 distinct CDR3 sequences, with around 10% found just once. The clonotype originates from a man aged 50 to 75 who received an inactivated influenza vaccine. The chain employs TRBV5-4 and TRBJ1-1; D not resolved. This material consisted of CD8+ T cells sorted from PBMCs, taken less than 30 months after vaccination. CDR3 sequence reads: CASSLGSFYSDSWRTEAFF. In DNA, the CDR3 is TGTGCCAGCAGCTTGGGCTCCTTCTATTCGGACTCTTGGAGGACTGAAGCTTTCTTT.